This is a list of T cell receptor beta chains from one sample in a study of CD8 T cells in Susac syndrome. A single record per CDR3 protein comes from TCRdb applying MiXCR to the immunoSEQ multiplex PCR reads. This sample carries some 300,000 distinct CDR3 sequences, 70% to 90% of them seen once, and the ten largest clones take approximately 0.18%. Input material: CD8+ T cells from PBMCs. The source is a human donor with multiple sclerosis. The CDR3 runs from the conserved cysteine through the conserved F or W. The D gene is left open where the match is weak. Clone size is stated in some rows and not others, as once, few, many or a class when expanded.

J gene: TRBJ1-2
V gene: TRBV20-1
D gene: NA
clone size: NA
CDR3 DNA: TGCAGTGCTATATCATACGGAGGGGACTATGGCTACACCTTC
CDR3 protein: CSAISYGGDYGYTF

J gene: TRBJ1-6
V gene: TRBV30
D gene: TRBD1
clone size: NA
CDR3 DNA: TGTGCCTGGAGTCAGGGACAGGGACATTCACCCCTCCACTTT
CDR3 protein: CAWSQGQGHSPLHF

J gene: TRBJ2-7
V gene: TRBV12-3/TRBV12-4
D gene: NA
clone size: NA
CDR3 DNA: TGTGCCAGCAGTTTTGGGACCAGCGAGCAGTACTTC
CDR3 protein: CASSFGTSEQYF

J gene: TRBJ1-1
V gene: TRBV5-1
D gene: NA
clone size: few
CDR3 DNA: TGCGCCAGCAGCTTGGATCATGTTGCGAACACTGAAGCTTTCTTT
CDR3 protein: CASSLDHVANTEAFF

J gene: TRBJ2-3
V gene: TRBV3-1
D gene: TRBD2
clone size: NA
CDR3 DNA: TGTGCCAGCAGCCAAGAAACGGGGGGAGAGCGCCCAGATACGCAGTATTTT
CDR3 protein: CASSQETGGERPDTQYF

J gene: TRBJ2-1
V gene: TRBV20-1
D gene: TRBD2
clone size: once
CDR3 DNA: TGCAGTGCTAGCTCCGGGACTAGCGGGGTCAATGAGCAGTTCTTC
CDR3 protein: CSASSGTSGVNEQFF

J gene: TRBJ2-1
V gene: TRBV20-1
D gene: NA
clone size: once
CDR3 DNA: TGCAGTGCTAGAGATTTTTCCATCAATGAGCAGTTCTTC
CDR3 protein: CSARDFSINEQFF

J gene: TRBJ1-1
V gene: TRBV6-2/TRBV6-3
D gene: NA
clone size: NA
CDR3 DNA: TGTGCCAGCAGCCCTTTGGGGGGCACTGAAGCTTTCTTT
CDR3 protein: CASSPLGGTEAFF

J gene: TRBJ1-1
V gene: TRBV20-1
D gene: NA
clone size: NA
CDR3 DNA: TGCAGTGCTACCAGGGACGGAATTTCTGGGGGGACTGAAGCTTTCTTT
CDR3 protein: CSATRDGISGGTEAFF

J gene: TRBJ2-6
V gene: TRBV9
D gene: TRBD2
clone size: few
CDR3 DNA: TGTGCCAGCAGCATGCGACGACTAGCGGCGAGCTCTGGGGCCAACGTCCTGACTTTC
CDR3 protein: CASSMRRLAASSGANVLTF

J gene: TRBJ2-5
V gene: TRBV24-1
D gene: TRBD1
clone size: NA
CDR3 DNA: TGTGCCACCAGTGACCCTACAGGGGGCGCAGAGACCCAGTACTTC
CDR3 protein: CATSDPTGGAETQYF

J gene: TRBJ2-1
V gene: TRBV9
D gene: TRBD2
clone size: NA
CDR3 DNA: TGTGCCAGCAGCGTAGACAGCGGGGGGCCATACAATGAGCAGTTCTTC
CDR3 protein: CASSVDSGGPYNEQFF

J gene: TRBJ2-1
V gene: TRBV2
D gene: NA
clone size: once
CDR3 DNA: TGTGCCAGCAGTGAGGCGGGATTCTCGGGCAATGAGCAGTTCTTC
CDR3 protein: CASSEAGFSGNEQFF

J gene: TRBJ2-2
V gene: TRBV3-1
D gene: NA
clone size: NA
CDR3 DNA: TGTGCCAGCAGGAGACTCGACACCGGGGAGCTGTTTTTT
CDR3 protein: CASRRLDTGELFF

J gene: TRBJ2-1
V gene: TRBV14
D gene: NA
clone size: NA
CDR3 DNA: TGTGCCAGCAGCCAAGTCATGGGCTCCTACAATGAGCAGTTCTTC
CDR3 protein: CASSQVMGSYNEQFF

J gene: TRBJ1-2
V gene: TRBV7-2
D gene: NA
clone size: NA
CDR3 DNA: TGTGCCAGCAGCTTAACTACAGGGTGGATGGACTATGGCTACACCTTC
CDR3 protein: CASSLTTGWMDYGYTF